Below, 16 T cell receptor beta chains from the same sample are listed, as sequenced in a study of cytomegalovirus exposure and HLA in healthy donors. Both 60 Vbeta primers and 13 Jbeta primers went into the PCR. Assay: immunoSEQ multiplex PCR; the TCRdb copy retains only in-frame clones and omits some. Of hundreds of thousands of clones in the sample, about 74% are singletons; the top ten hold roughly 15%. The sample consisted of PBMCs. These receptors all come from a man in his forties in good health and CMV-seronegative.

CDR3 sequence (DNA): TGCAGCGTTCGGCAGGCCTTCACAGATACGCAGTATTTT. The encoded protein is CSVRQAFTDTQYF. The chain links TRBV29-1 to TRBJ2-3; D not certain. CDR3 length: 13 residues. Germline V gene sequence: CDR1 SQVTM, CDR2 ANQGSEA. V was pared by 5 bases and J by 2 bases, with 11 bases between.

The gene calls are TRBV11-2 and TRBJ1-1; D ambiguous. Germline assignment: CDR1 SGHAT and CDR2 FQNNGV. Trimming removed 1 base at V and 5 bases at J, with 17 bases between. CDR3 length: 16 amino acids. CDR3 in amino acids: CASSLVQETFGTEAFF. The CDR3 nucleotides read TGTGCCAGCAGCTTAGTTCAGGAAACGTTCGGAACTGAAGCTTTCTTT.

The chain combines TRBV7-2 with TRBJ2-1; 8 positions agree with TRBD2. This CDR3 has 14 residues. Germline V gives CDR1 SGHTA, CDR2 FQGNSA. V was clipped by 3 bases and J by 7 bases; unmatched bases: 5. CDR3 amino acids: CASSFAGGPNEQFF. In DNA, the CDR3 is TGTGCCAGCAGCTTTGCGGGGGGCCCAAATGAGCAGTTCTTC. The full variable domain, with the rest looked up from reference TRBV7-2 and TRBJ2-1, is GAGVSQSPSNKVTEKGKDVELRCDPISGHTALYWYRQSLGQGLEFLIYFQGNSAPDKSGLPSDRFSAERTGGSVSTLTIQRTQQEDSAVYLCASSFAGGPNEQFFGPGTRLTVL.

This clone was counted a few times. The chain uses TRBV6-1 and TRBJ1-2, with D possibly being TRBD1 (5 bases). This CDR3 comprises 14 residues. V was shortened by 1 base and J by 7 bases, with 13 bases between the two germline ends. Germline CDR1 and CDR2: MNHNS and SASEGT. The DNA of the CDR3 is TGTGCCAGCAGTGAAGACAGGACGGGAGTTGGCTACACCTTC. Protein product: CASSEDRTGVGYTF.

The gene calls are TRBV2 and TRBJ2-2; 8 nucleotides line up with TRBD1. Germline assignment: CDR1 SNHLY and CDR2 FYNNEI. This CDR3 is built from 16 residues. V lost 5 bases to trimming and J lost 4 bases; unmatched junction nucleotides: 9. The CDR3 here is CASSPEAGGVTGELFF. The CDR3 coding sequence is TGTGCCAGCAGTCCTGAGGCAGGGGGCGTCACCGGGGAGCTGTTTTTT.

The CDR3, as DNA: TGTGCCAGCAGCTTGAATGAAGCGGGGGGACCCTACAATGAGCAGTTCTTC. This gives the protein CASSLNEAGGPYNEQFF. V and J are TRBV5-6 and TRBJ2-1; 9 bases match TRBD2. The length of the CDR3 is 17 residues. The germline gives CDR1 SGHDT, CDR2 YYEEEE. V dropped 1 base and J dropped 2; count of bases not matched to a gene: 7.

The chain carries TRBV9 and TRBJ2-7; 7 bases align to TRBD1. The CDR3 sequence is 14 residues long. V gave up 3 bases and J gave up 5 bases; unmatched junction bases: 8. Germline values: CDR1 SGDLS, CDR2 YYNGEE. The CDR3: CASSEWDSLDEQYF. For the CDR3, the DNA is TGTGCCAGCAGCGAGTGGGACAGCCTAGACGAGCAGTACTTC.

This clone was recorded once. The chain has TRBV11-2 and TRBJ1-5; D not resolved. V was pared by 5 bases and J by 5 bases, with 13 bases between. Germline V CDR1 and CDR2: SGHAT, FQNNGV. The CDR3 is 14 amino acids. CDR3 in DNA: TGTGCCAGCAGCCCCAACAGTGTCCATCAGCCCCAGCATTTT. This gives the protein CASSPNSVHQPQHF.

V is TRBV4-3 and J is TRBJ1-5; TRBD1 is a possible D gene (5 bases). In germline, CDR1 is LGHNA, CDR2 YSLEER. Deletions cut 4 bases from V and 3 bases from J, with 13 bases between. The CDR3 covers 15 residues. This CDR3 reads CASSPTTDPNQPQHF. The CDR3 nucleotides read TGCGCCAGCAGCCCCACGACAGACCCCAATCAGCCCCAGCATTTT.

The table lists this clone with a few counts. The genes are TRBV6-1 and TRBJ2-1, with a possible D match to TRBD2 (5 bases). Trimming removed 8 bases at V and 9 bases at J, with 11 bases between. Germline V lookup: CDR1 MNHNS, CDR2 SASEGT. The CDR3 has 11 amino acids. CDR3 nucleotides: TGTGCCAGCTCGGGATCGTTTGAGCAGTTCTTC. Translated: CASSGSFEQFF.

The gene calls are TRBV4-1 and TRBJ1-1, with TRBD1 as a possible D gene (6 bases). V lost 4 bases to trimming and J lost 3 bases, with 15 bases between them. The CDR3 covers 15 residues. Germline assignment: CDR1 MGHRA and CDR2 YSYEKL. This chain's CDR3 is CASSLHRGADTEAFF. The DNA of the CDR3 is TGCGCCAGCAGCCTTCACCGGGGGGCGGACACTGAAGCTTTCTTT.

Written as DNA, the CDR3 is TGTGCCAGCAGCCAAGAAAACAGGGGGCGGAATGAGCAGTTCTTC. Translation gives CASSQENRGRNEQFF. The rearrangement links TRBV14 to TRBJ2-1, with 9 nucleotides matching TRBD1. With V trimmed by 0 bases and J by 7 bases, 4 bases remained unmatched. Germline assignment: CDR1 SGHDN and CDR2 FVKESK. The CDR3 is 15 amino acids.

J is TRBJ2-7 and V is TRBV5-4; a weak D match, TRBD2 (5 bases). V was trimmed by 1 base and J by 0 bases, leaving 11 bases between them. Germline CDR1 is SGHNT and CDR2 is YYREEE (reference sequence). The CDR3 extends over 15 amino acids. CDR3 DNA sequence: TGTGCCAGCAGCTTGAATGCCGGGAACTCCTACGAGCAGTACTTC. Amino acid sequence: CASSLNAGNSYEQYF.

This clone occurred once. This rearrangement joins TRBV5-1 to TRBJ1-1; D ambiguous. Germline V gene sequence: CDR1 SGHRS, CDR2 YFSETQ. V lost 0 bases and J 2 bases, leaving 8 bases between the germline ends. The CDR3 is 14 amino acids. CDR3 loop: CASSLETSNTEAFF. The DNA for the CDR3 is TGCGCCAGCAGCTTGGAAACAAGTAACACTGAAGCTTTCTTT.

The chain is built from TRBV28 and TRBJ2-7, with 8 bases matching TRBD2. Per the germline V gene, CDR1 is MDHEN and CDR2 is SYDVKM. V gave up 6 bases and J gave up 5 bases; unmatched junction bases: 12. The length of the CDR3 is 15 residues. CDR3 DNA: TGTGCCAGCAGCCCCTTGGTAGCGGGAATCAACGAGCAGTACTTC. Protein: CASSPLVAGINEQYF.

Only one count was recorded for this clone. The rearrangement links TRBV19 to TRBJ2-7; TRBD1 agrees at 7 bases. CDR3 size: 14 residues. J lost 0 bases, V lost 6 bases, and 5 bases had no gene match. Germline values: CDR1 LNHDA, CDR2 SQIVND (reference sequence). The CDR3 protein is CASSRGQRSYEQYF. The CDR3 DNA sequence: TGTGCCAGTAGCCGGGGACAGCGCTCCTACGAGCAGTACTTC.